These 18 T cell receptor beta chains were all obtained from the same sample, sequenced in a study of response to subunit inactivated influenza vaccine. MiXCR, applied by TCRdb to the RT-PCR reads, yields one record per CDR3 protein. The profile covers hundreds of thousands of distinct CDR3 sequences, with roughly 12% appearing a single time and about a tenth taken by the ten largest. The material sequenced was PBMCs from blood, taken on the day of vaccination. The origin of the receptors is a man aged 50 or older who received an inactivated influenza vaccine.

This clonotype was detected only a few times. The chain links TRBV7-2 to TRBJ1-3, with TRBD1 identical over 7 bases. J was trimmed by 0 bases and V by 5 bases; bases with no gene match: 7. Germline lookup yields CDR1 SGHTA and CDR2 FQGNSA. The length of the CDR3 is 16 residues. The CDR3 nucleotides read TGTGCCAGCAGCCCATACGGGACAGTCTCTGGAAACACCATATATTTT. This translates into CASSPYGTVSGNTIYF.

In this sample, this clonotype turned up a few times. This chain uses TRBV11-1 with TRBJ2-1, with D possibly called TRBD1 or TRBD2 (5 bases each). CDR1 SGHAT and CDR2 FQDESV come from the germline V gene (reference sequence). With 5 bases removed from V and 9 bases from J, the gap between germline ends came to 20 bases. CDR3 length: 15 residues. DNA for the CDR3: TGTGCCAGCAGCCTAACCGCCGGGGCAGCGAGTGAGCAGTTCTTC. Its protein product is CASSLTAGAASEQFF.

In its sample, this clonotype was seen a few times. The rearrangement links TRBV20-1 to TRBJ1-6; the match to TRBD1 covers 8 bases. V lost 6 bases to trimming and J lost 3 bases; unmatched junction nucleotides: 10. The CDR3 spans 16 residues. From germline, CDR1 is DFQATT and CDR2 SNEGSKA (reference sequence). CDR3 DNA sequence: TGCAGTGCCAAAACGGACAGGGCTCACTATAATTCACCCCTCCACTTT. This encodes CSAKTDRAHYNSPLHF.

The chain has TRBV3-1 and TRBJ1-2; D gene ambiguous. This CDR3 comprises 16 residues. Germline CDR1 and CDR2: LGHDT and YNNKEL (reference sequence). Trimming stripped 0 bases from V and 3 bases from J, with 14 bases between. The DNA for the CDR3 is TGTGCCAGCAGCCAAGATTGGCGCCTGAGGGACTATGGCTACACCTTC. Protein sequence: CASSQDWRLRDYGYTF.

This clonotype was found many times. The chain has TRBV6-5 and TRBJ2-7, with D perhaps TRBD1 (6 bases). This CDR3 has 16 residues. Between the trimmed V and J ends, which lost 4 bases and 2 bases, there was a span of 18 bases. CDR1 and CDR2 from the germline V gene are MNHEY and SVGAGI. The CDR3 loop is CASSSNRGQNTYEQYF. The DNA of the CDR3 is TGTGCCAGCAGTTCCAATCGGGGACAAAATACCTACGAGCAGTACTTC.

There are many counts of this clonotype. The V gene is TRBV28, the J gene TRBJ2-6; D unresolved. CDR3 size: 12 residues. Germline CDR1 reads MDHEN; CDR2 reads SYDVKM. Trimming removed 8 bases at V and 1 base at J, with 3 bases between. The DNA of the CDR3 is TGTGCCAGCCTTTCTGGGGCCAACGTCCTGACTTTC. This translates into CASLSGANVLTF.

Only a few counts were recorded for this clonotype. V usage is TRBV20-1 and J usage is TRBJ1-2; maybe TRBD1 (5 bases). Germline V gene sequence: CDR1 DFQATT, CDR2 SNEGSKA (reference sequence). V was cut by 6 bases and J by 8 bases, with 10 bases left in between. This CDR3 is built from 10 residues. In nucleotides, the CDR3 is TGCAGTGCCCGCAGGGACGGCTACACCTTC. It codes for CSARRDGYTF.

The rearrangement links TRBV4-3 to TRBJ2-2; D not resolved. The CDR3 loop spans 15 amino acids. V was trimmed by 4 bases and J by 7 bases, leaving 16 bases between them. CDR1 is LGHNA and CDR2 is YSLEER in the germline V gene. CDR3 sequence: CASSPGEVSVGELFF. Here the CDR3 DNA reads TGCGCCAGCAGCCCGGGTGAGGTGAGCGTCGGGGAGCTGTTTTTT.

The V call is TRBV14, the J call TRBJ2-1; 8 nucleotides align to TRBD1. The length of the CDR3 is 16 residues. Per germline, CDR1 SGHDN and CDR2 FVKESK. With 5 bases clipped from V and 3 bases from J, the junction kept 9 bases outside the gene matches. The CDR3 nucleotides read TGTGCCAGCAGCGCTAGGGACAGGCCTTACTACAATGAGCAGTTCTTC. Amino acids: CASSARDRPYYNEQFF. The full variable domain, in which reference TRBV14 and TRBJ2-1 provide the parts outside the CDR3, is EAGVTQFPSHSVIEKGQTVTLRCDPISGHDNLYWYRRVMGKEIKFLLHFVKESKQDESGMPNNRFLAERTGGTYSTLKVQPAELEDSGVYFCASSARDRPYYNEQFFGPGTRLTVL.

This clonotype was recorded once. The chain combines TRBV11-2 with TRBJ1-1, with TRBD1 identical over 12 bases. Losses at the gene ends were 5 bases for V and 4 bases for J; bases not matched to a gene: 8. The CDR3 sequence is 16 residues long. The V gene's germline CDR1 is SGHAT and CDR2 FQNNGV. Here the CDR3 reads CASSPGTGGLSTEAFF. The DNA of the CDR3 is TGTGCCAGCAGCCCCGGGACAGGGGGCTTGAGCACTGAAGCTTTCTTT.

The J gene is TRBJ2-7, the V gene TRBV7-2; D is perhaps TRBD1 or TRBD2 (5 bases each). The germline gives CDR1 SGHTA, CDR2 FQGNSA. V lost 1 base, J lost 4 bases, and 20 bases lay in between. The CDR3 is 17 amino acids. CDR3 in amino acids: CASSLGGTGTDGYEQYF. CDR3 DNA: TGTGCCAGCAGCTTAGGAGGTACCGGGACCGATGGTTACGAGCAGTACTTC.

A few counts support this clonotype. This chain links TRBV6-2 or TRBV6-3 with TRBJ2-5, with D possibly TRBD2 on 5 matching bases. This CDR3 comprises 12 residues. V dropped 2 bases and J dropped 4 bases, with 5 bases sitting between them. Germline lookup yields CDR1 MNHEY and CDR2 SVGEGT. DNA of the CDR3: TGTGCCAGCAGTTACGCGGGAGAGACCCAGTACTTC. Translated: CASSYAGETQYF.

The sample holds a few counts of this clonotype. V gene TRBV4-3 combines with J gene TRBJ2-3, with TRBD2 matching over 7 bases. Losses at the gene ends were 0 bases for V and 5 bases for J; bases not matched to a gene: 5. Germline loops: CDR1 LGHNA, CDR2 YSLEER. The CDR3 consists of 15 residues. The CDR3 region is CASSQEGRGGDTQYF. CDR3 DNA sequence: TGCGCCAGCAGCCAAGAAGGGAGGGGCGGAGATACGCAGTATTTT.

The V gene is TRBV20-1, the J gene TRBJ2-5, with D uncertain. Per the germline V gene, CDR1 is DFQATT and CDR2 is SNEGSKA (reference sequence). CDR3 length: 14 residues. V was clipped by 4 bases and J by 1 base, with 13 bases between them. CDR3 protein: CSAIVSSAQETQYF. CDR3 nucleotides: TGCAGTGCTATAGTGAGCAGCGCCCAAGAGACCCAGTACTTC.

This chain joins TRBV29-1 and TRBJ2-5; the match to TRBD1 covers 9 bases. The CDR3 loop spans 13 amino acids. The V and J ends lost 4 bases and 2 bases, in that order; junction bases with no gene match: 2. The germline V gene has CDR1 SQVTM and CDR2 ANQGSEA. CDR3 coding DNA: TGCAGCGTTGCAGACAGGGGGCAAGAGACCCAGTACTTC. Translation gives CSVADRGQETQYF.

The chain combines TRBV4-2 with TRBJ1-1, with D unclear. The CDR3 is made up of 14 amino acids. Trimming removed 3 bases at V and 1 base at J, with 9 bases between. Germline V gene sequence: CDR1 LGHNA, CDR2 YNFKEQ. The chain's CDR3 is CASSHESWNTEAFF. In DNA form, the CDR3 reads TGTGCCAGCAGCCATGAAAGTTGGAACACTGAAGCTTTCTTT.

There are a few counts of this clonotype. V gene TRBV7-9 combines with J gene TRBJ2-1; D call uncertain. The CDR3 is 12 amino acids. With 4 bases removed from V and 9 bases from J, the gap between germline ends came to 10 bases. CDR1 and CDR2 (germline): SEHNR, FQNEAQ (reference sequence). CDR3 sequence (DNA): TGTGCCAGCAGCTCAGCAGGTGGTGAGCAGTTCTTC. Its translation is CASSSAGGEQFF.

This clonotype came up many times. The rearrangement links TRBV4-2 to TRBJ1-5, with D hard to call. V lost 4 bases and J lost 2, with 3 bases in between. CDR1 and CDR2 (germline): LGHNA, YNFKEQ. CDR3 length equals 12 residues. CDR3 protein: CASSRGNQPQHF. The CDR3 coding sequence is TGTGCCAGCAGCCGGGGCAATCAGCCCCAGCATTTT.